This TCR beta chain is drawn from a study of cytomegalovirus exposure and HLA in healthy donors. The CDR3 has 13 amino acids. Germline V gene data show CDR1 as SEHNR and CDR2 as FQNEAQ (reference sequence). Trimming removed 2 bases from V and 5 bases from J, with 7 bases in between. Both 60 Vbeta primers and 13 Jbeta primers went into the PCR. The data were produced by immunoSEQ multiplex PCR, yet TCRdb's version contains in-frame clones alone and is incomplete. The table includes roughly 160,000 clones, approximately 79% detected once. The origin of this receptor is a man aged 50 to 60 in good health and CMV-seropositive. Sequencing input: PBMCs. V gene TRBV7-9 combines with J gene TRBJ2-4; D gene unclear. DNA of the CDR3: TGTGCCAGCAGCTTAATAGTAGAAAACATTCAGTACTTC. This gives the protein CASSLIVENIQYF.